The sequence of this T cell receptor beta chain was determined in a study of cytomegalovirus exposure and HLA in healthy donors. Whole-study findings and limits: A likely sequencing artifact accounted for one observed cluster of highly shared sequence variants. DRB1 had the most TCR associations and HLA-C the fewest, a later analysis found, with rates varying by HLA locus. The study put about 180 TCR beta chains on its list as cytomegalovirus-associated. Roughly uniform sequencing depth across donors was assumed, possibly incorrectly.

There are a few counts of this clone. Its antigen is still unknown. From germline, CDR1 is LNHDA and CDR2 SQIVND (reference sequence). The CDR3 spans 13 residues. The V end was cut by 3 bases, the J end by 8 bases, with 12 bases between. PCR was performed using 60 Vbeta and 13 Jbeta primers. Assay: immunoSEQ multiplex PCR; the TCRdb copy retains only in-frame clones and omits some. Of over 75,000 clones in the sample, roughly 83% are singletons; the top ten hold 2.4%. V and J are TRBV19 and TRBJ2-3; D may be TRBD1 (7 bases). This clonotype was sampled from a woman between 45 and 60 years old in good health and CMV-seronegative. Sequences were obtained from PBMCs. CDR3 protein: CASSIQQGGTQYF. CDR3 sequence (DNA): TGTGCCAGTAGTATTCAGCAGGGGGGTACGCAGTATTTT.